This T cell receptor beta chain was obtained from a study of identical twins. The germline gives CDR1 MNHEY, CDR2 SVGAGI. This CDR3 has 13 amino acids. V lost 4 bases and J lost 7, with 13 bases in between. This clonotype was recorded a few times. Its target is unknown. Whole-study results and caveats: Out-of-frame beta sequences exhibited a weaker degree of excess twin sharing. Its conclusions, products of cross-sectional statistical analysis, did not come from following the same donors.

Template switching added a universal primer binding site, and final cDNA carried unique molecular identifiers. TCRdb re-called the 5' RACE reads through MiXCR, storing one row per CDR3 protein. This table holds 450,000 or so distinct CDR3 sequences, more than 13% found once. This sample was shared with a second study, whose subject was yellow fever vaccine responses in identical twins.

The chain employs TRBV6-5 and TRBJ1-1, with D uncertain. The TCR sequence derives from a woman younger than 35 in good health. Sequenced input: CD4+ T cells sorted from blood. CDR3 region: CASSLGQALEAFF. The DNA for the CDR3 is TGTGCCAGCAGTTTAGGGCAGGCCCTTGAAGCTTTCTTT.